This T cell receptor (beta chain) derives from a study of CD8+ T cells in alopecia areata. Study-level findings and limits: Among the top 100, expanded CD8+ clones were significantly decreased by tofacitinib, as was scalp clonality. More clonal than normal scalp was lesional scalp, particularly alopecia totalis/universalis.

A remark on this clone: The antigen is undetermined.

Treatment indicated: oral pan-JAK inhibitor, 5-10 mg twice daily. Patients with alopecia areata provided lesional scalp punch biopsies as well as peripheral blood. TCR sequencing used cDNA made by reverse transcription of extracted RNA. Repertoires were generated with immunoSEQ multiplex PCR, while TCRdb's copy carries only in-frame clones and drops some. The sample records over 95,000 clones, approximately 51% being singletons. This clonotype was sampled from a human donor with alopecia areata. The sample here was CD4+ T cells sorted from blood, taken at week 24, from a patient treated with tofacitinib.

Written as DNA, the CDR3 is TGCAGCGTGAGAACCATGAGACTTTCCACAGATACGCAGTATTTT. It yields the protein CSVRTMRLSTDTQYF. V usage is TRBV29-1 and J usage is TRBJ2-3; D remains unclear. The V gene lost 6 bases and the J gene lost 2 bases, with 18 bases spanning the gap. Germline values: CDR1 SQVTM, CDR2 ANQGSEA. This CDR3 is 15 amino acids long.